The T cell receptor (beta chain) under discussion was sequenced for a study of CXCR3-negative and CXCR3-positive naive CD8 T cells. General study results and limits: In CXCR3-positive naive cells, the TRB CDR3s were more hydrophobic than in CXCR3-negative naive cells.

A word on this clonotype: The antigen is unknown.

Preparation of TRB cDNA libraries relied on 5' RACE carrying UMI labels. With the 5' RACE reads reprocessed, TCRdb shows one record per CDR3 protein and no DNA. The sample data list about 130,000 distinct CDR3 sequences. The source material was naive CXCR3+ CD8+ T cells from blood. The sample's subset: CD45RO-CCR7+CD27+CD95- naive CD8+ T cells expressing CXCR3 (TNR3+). The TCR comes from a human donor in good health. Some clones in this sample may be carry-over from other donors' samples.

The CDR3 protein is CASSSGAWGYTF. This chain links TRBV12-3 or TRBV12-4 with TRBJ1-2. There are 12 residues in the CDR3.